This TCR beta chain was recorded in a study of blood T cell repertoires in COVID-19. Whole-study context: COVID-19 samples from acute and convalescent phases originated in the United States, Italy and Spain.

Per the original data handling: Reference gene primers were amplified, and this amplification served to estimate nucleated cell counts. The data were produced by immunoSEQ multiplex PCR, yet TCRdb's version contains in-frame clones alone and is incomplete. V and J calls and clone size are given by that table; D and trimming were obtained from the DNA. The data contain 390,000 or so clones, around 86% of them singletons. Trimming removed 0 bases from V and 0 bases from J, with 15 bases in between. The CDR3 is 18 residues long. In germline, CDR1 is KGHSH, CDR2 LQKENI. The chain is built from TRBV18 and TRBJ1-3; no definite D call. The TCR sequence derives from a woman under 40 with active or convalescent COVID-19. Material: peripheral blood. The DNA for the CDR3 is TGTGCCAGCTCACCACCTTTGCTTCAGGTCCGCTCTGGAAACACCATATATTTT. Amino acid sequence: CASSPPLLQVRSGNTIYF.